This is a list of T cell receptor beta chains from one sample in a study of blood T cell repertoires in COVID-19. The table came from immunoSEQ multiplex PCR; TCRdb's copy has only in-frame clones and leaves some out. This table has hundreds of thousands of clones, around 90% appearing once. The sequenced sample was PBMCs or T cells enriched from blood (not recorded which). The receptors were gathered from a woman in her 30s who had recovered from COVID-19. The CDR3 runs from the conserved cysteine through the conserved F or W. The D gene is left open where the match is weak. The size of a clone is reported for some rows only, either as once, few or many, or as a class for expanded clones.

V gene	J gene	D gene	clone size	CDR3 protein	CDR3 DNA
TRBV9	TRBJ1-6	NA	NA	CASSVDPGKNSPLHF	TGTGCCAGCAGCGTAGATCCAGGGAAAAATTCACCCCTCCACTTT
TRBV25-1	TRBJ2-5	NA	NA	CASSGTPQETQYF	TGTGCCAGCAGTGGGACTCCCCAAGAGACCCAGTACTTC
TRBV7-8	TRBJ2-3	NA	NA	CASSLDSFRTDTQYF	TGTGCCAGCAGCTTAGATTCATTCCGCACAGATACGCAGTATTTT
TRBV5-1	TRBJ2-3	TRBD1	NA	CASSLGTGARTDTQYF	TGCGCCAGCAGCTTGGGGACAGGGGCCCGCACAGATACGCAGTATTTT
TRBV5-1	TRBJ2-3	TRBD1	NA	CASSLRGTGTDTQYF	TGCGCCAGCAGCTTGAGGGGGACAGGCACAGATACGCAGTATTTT
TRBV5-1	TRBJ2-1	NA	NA	CASSASGHEQFF	TGCGCCAGCAGCGCTTCAGGGCATGAGCAGTTCTTC
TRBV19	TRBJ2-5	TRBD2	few	CASSGLAGGQETQYF	TGTGCCAGTAGTGGGCTAGCGGGAGGGCAAGAGACCCAGTACTTC
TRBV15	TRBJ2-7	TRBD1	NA	CATSRRGTVYEQYF	TGTGCCACCAGCAGGCGAGGGACAGTATACGAGCAGTACTTC
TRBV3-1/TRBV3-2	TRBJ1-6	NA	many	CASSVQGRDSPLHF	TGTGCCAGCAGCGTGCAGGGGAGGGATTCACCCCTCCACTTT
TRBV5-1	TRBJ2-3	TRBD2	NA	CASSLGVAGALTDTQYF	TGCGCCAGCAGCTTGGGGGTGGCGGGAGCGCTGACAGATACGCAGTATTTT
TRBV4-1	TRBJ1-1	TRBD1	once	CASSQGGQGVMNTEAFF	TGCGCCAGCAGCCAAGGAGGACAGGGGGTCATGAACACTGAAGCTTTCTTT
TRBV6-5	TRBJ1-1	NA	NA	CASLGAPTTEAFF	TGTGCCAGCCTGGGCGCTCCTACTACTGAAGCTTTCTTT
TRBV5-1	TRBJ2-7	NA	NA	CASSSTTPLEQYF	TGCGCCAGCAGCTCTACCACTCCGCTCGAGCAGTACTTC
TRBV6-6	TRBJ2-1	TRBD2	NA	CASSFTAGSNEQFF	TGTGCCAGCAGTTTTACAGCGGGGAGCAATGAGCAGTTCTTC
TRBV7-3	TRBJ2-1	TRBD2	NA	CASSLIPGLAGGPKFRDEQFF	TGTGCCAGCAGCTTGATTCCGGGACTAGCGGGAGGGCCAAAGTTCAGGGATGAGCAGTTCTTC
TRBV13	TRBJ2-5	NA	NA	CASSQTRGLADYHF	TGTGCCAGCAGCCAAACCCGGGGGCTAGCGGACTACCACTTC
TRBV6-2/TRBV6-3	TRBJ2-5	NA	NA	CASSYSIRWASNVTQYF	TGTGCCAGCAGTTACTCGATACGATGGGCTAGCAATGTGACCCAGTACTTC
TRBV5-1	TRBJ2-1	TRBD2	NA	CASSFLTSGRGQFF	TGCGCCAGCAGCTTCCTGACTAGCGGGAGAGGGCAGTTCTTC
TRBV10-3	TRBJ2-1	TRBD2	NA	CAISPSGGDNEQFF	TGTGCCATCAGCCCTAGCGGGGGAGACAATGAGCAGTTCTTC
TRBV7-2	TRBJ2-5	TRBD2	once	CASTTVGLGKTQYF	TGTGCCAGCACCACCGTCGGACTAGGGAAGACCCAGTACTTC
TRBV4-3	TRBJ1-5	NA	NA	CASSREGGSQPQHF	TGCGCCAGCAGCCGAGAGGGAGGGAGTCAGCCCCAGCATTTT
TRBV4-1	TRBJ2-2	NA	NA	CASSLRLGGELFF	TGCGCCAGCAGCCTCAGACTCGGCGGGGAGCTGTTTTTT
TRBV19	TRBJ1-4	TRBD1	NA	CASSPAGTGSEKLFF	TGTGCCAGTAGTCCCGCCGGGACAGGGAGTGAAAAACTGTTTTTT
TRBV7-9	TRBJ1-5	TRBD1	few	CASSLGTGNSNQPQHF	TGTGCCAGCAGCTTAGGGACAGGGAATAGCAATCAGCCCCAGCATTTT
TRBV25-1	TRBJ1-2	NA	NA	CASSEGQIYGYTF	TGTGCCAGCAGTGAGGGGCAGATCTATGGCTACACCTTC
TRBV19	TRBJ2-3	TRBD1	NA	CASSIRGQQPLADTQYF	TGTGCCAGTAGTATTAGGGGACAGCAACCTCTCGCAGATACGCAGTATTTT
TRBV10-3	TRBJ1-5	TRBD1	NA	CAITTGGGQPQHF	TGTGCCATCACCACAGGGGGCGGTCAGCCCCAGCATTTT
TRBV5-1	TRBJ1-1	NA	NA	CASVSETEAFF	TGCGCCAGCGTTAGTGAGACTGAAGCTTTCTTT
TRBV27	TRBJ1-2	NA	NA	CASGPRSGEGGYTF	TGTGCCAGCGGACCTAGGTCGGGGGAGGGAGGCTACACCTTC
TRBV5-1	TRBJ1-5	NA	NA	CASSLGRGHNQPQHF	TGCGCCAGCAGCCTTGGGAGGGGTCACAATCAGCCCCAGCATTTT
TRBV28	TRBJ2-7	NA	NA	CASSFPQIIDRNSYEQYF	TGTGCCAGCAGTTTTCCTCAAATAATCGACAGGAACTCCTACGAGCAGTACTTC
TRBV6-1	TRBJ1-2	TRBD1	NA	CASSERTGGMRGYTF	TGTGCCAGCAGTGAACGGACAGGGGGGATGCGTGGCTACACCTTC
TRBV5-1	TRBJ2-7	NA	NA	CASHKTGTKDNEQYF	TGCGCCAGCCATAAGACCGGGACAAAGGATAACGAGCAGTACTTC
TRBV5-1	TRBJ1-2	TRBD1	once	CASRTGIYGYTF	TGCGCCAGCAGGACAGGGATCTATGGCTACACCTTC
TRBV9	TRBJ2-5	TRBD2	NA	CASSVGPRLAGGLETQYF	TGTGCCAGCAGCGTAGGCCCCAGACTAGCGGGAGGTCTAGAGACCCAGTACTTC
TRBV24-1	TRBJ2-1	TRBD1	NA	CATSEKGQGFYNEQFF	TGTGCCACCAGTGAAAAGGGACAGGGGTTCTACAATGAGCAGTTCTTC
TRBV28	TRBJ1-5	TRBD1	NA	CASSRDREVQPQHF	TGTGCCAGCAGTAGGGACAGGGAGGTTCAGCCCCAGCATTTT
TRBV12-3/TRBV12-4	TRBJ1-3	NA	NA	CASWRGQGNTIYF	TGTGCCAGCTGGCGAGGGCAAGGAAACACCATATATTTT
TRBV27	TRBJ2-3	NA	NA	CASSFLTDTQYF	TGTGCCAGCAGTTTTCTCACAGATACGCAGTATTTT